This entry lists 26 T cell receptor beta chains sequenced from one sample in a study of blood T cell repertoires in COVID-19. Some clones are missing from TCRdb's copy, which holds only in-frame ones; the method was immunoSEQ multiplex PCR. This table holds about 180,000 clones, roughly 87% found once. Sequencing input: PBMCs or T cells enriched from blood (not recorded which). The receptors come from a human donor with acute COVID-19. The donor label of this sample is uncertain.

The V call is TRBV19, the J call TRBJ2-3; the D gene is possibly TRBD2 (5 bases). Between the trimmed V and J ends, which lost 3 bases and 4 bases, there was a span of 14 bases. The CDR3 spans 15 residues. Germline V gene data show CDR1 as LNHDA and CDR2 as SQIVND (reference sequence). The CDR3 bases are TGTGCCAGTAGTATGAGGGATCAACAATCAGATACGCAGTATTTT. This codes for CASSMRDQQSDTQYF.

This clone showed up just once. The chain has TRBV10-3 and TRBJ2-7; no clear D. This CDR3 region has 12 residues. Germline V gene data show CDR1 as ENHRY and CDR2 as SYGVKD. Between the trimmed V and J ends, which lost 6 bases and 2 bases, there was a span of 8 bases. The CDR3 is CAISADTYEQYF. For the CDR3, the DNA is TGTGCCATCAGCGCAGATACCTACGAGCAGTACTTC.

CDR3 loop: CASSLDLRETQYF. In nucleotides, the CDR3 is TGTGCCAGCAGCTTGGATCTCAGGGAGACCCAGTACTTC. The chain uses TRBV5-6 and TRBJ2-5; D is unresolved. Trimming cost V 0 bases and J 5 bases, with 8 bases left between them. Germline-derived CDR1 and CDR2 are SGHDT and YYEEEE. The CDR3 is made up of 13 amino acids.

This rearrangement joins TRBV30 to TRBJ2-5; maybe TRBD2 (7 bases). Trimming cost V 0 bases and J 4 bases, with 21 bases left between them. Germline loops: CDR1 GTSNPN, CDR2 SVGIG (reference sequence). CDR3 length: 17 amino acids. The CDR3, as DNA: TGTGCCTGGAGTGTACAGAGGGGGGGCCTTCGGGCAGAGACCCAGTACTTC. Encoded protein: CAWSVQRGGLRAETQYF.

The chain couples TRBV7-9 to TRBJ2-7; D unresolved. Trimming took off 3 bases at V and 2 bases at J, with 2 bases between the two ends. Germline V gene sequence: CDR1 SEHNR, CDR2 FQNEAQ (reference sequence). This CDR3 has 11 amino acids. As DNA, the CDR3 is TGTGCCAGCAGCTTCGCCTACGAGCAGTACTTC. Its translation: CASSFAYEQYF.

This rearrangement joins TRBV30 to TRBJ2-1; D remains ambiguous. Germline lookup yields CDR1 GTSNPN and CDR2 SVGIG (reference sequence). This CDR3 region has 10 residues. The V and J ends lost 5 bases and 10 bases respectively, with 9 bases between them. Here the CDR3 reads CAWYRGEQFF. The CDR3 nucleotides read TGTGCCTGGTACCGTGGCGAGCAGTTCTTC.

This chain links TRBV5-4 with TRBJ2-7, with TRBD2 matching 10 bases. The V gene's germline CDR1 is SGHNT and CDR2 YYREEE (reference sequence). CDR3 length equals 16 residues. With 4 bases clipped from V and 1 base from J, the junction kept 8 bases outside the gene matches. For the CDR3, the DNA is TGTGCCAGCAGCGTTAAACTAGCGGGGAGGTCCTACGAGCAGTACTTC. It yields the protein CASSVKLAGRSYEQYF.

The chain has TRBV9 and TRBJ1-4; D gene ambiguous. Germline CDR1 is SGDLS and CDR2 is YYNGEE. Trimming pared 3 bases from V and 7 bases from J, leaving 10 bases between. The CDR3 covers 13 residues. The CDR3 loop reads CASSESGSEKLFF. CDR3 nucleotide sequence: TGTGCCAGCAGCGAGTCAGGTAGTGAAAAACTGTTTTTT.

This clone was recorded only once. The CDR3: CASSLYREWREQYF. Written as DNA, the CDR3 is TGTGCCAGCTCGCTTTACAGGGAATGGCGCGAGCAGTACTTC. The chain links TRBV18 to TRBJ2-7, with D possibly TRBD1 on 6 matching bases. CDR3 length equals 14 residues. The ends were cut back, 6 bases at V and 6 bases at J, with 18 bases in the middle. CDR1 is KGHSH, CDR2 LQKENI, per germline.

The CDR3 region is CASQGTVTYEQYF. The CDR3 nucleotides read TGTGCCAGCCAGGGGACGGTGACCTACGAGCAGTACTTC. The V call is TRBV12-3 or TRBV12-4, the J call TRBJ2-7; D may be TRBD1 (6 bases). With 8 bases removed from V and 2 bases from J, the gap between germline ends came to 13 bases. This CDR3 is built from 13 residues.

The rearrangement links TRBV11-2 to TRBJ2-7, with 8 bases matching TRBD1. The CDR3 has 14 amino acids. Per germline, CDR1 SGHAT and CDR2 FQNNGV. V was clipped by 8 bases and J by 2 bases; unmatched bases: 8. The CDR3 DNA is TGTGCCAGCGTAGGAGGGACAGGACCCTACGAGCAGTACTTC. Translated, it gives CASVGGTGPYEQYF.

The CDR3, as DNA: TGTGCCACCAGTGATCCCGACACCGCACTGAACACCGGGGAGCTGTTTTTT. Amino acid sequence: CATSDPDTALNTGELFF. This chain joins TRBV24-1 and TRBJ2-2; D gene unclear. The V and J ends lost 3 bases and 1 base respectively, with 14 bases between them. The CDR3 contains 17 residues. Germline V gene sequence: CDR1 KGHDR, CDR2 SFDVKD.

The rearrangement links TRBV15 to TRBJ2-5; 7 bases agree with TRBD1. The CDR3 spans 15 residues. J lost 3 bases, V lost 1 base, and 5 bases had no gene match. From germline, CDR1 is LNHNV and CDR2 YYDKDF (reference sequence). CDR3 in amino acids: CATSRVHRGEETQYF. The CDR3 nucleotides are TGTGCCACCAGCAGAGTCCACAGGGGCGAAGAGACCCAGTACTTC.

The genes are TRBV5-1 and TRBJ1-1, with TRBD1 identical over 8 bases. The ends lost 0 bases at V and 4 bases at J; junction bases unmatched: 5. CDR1 is SGHRS, CDR2 YFSETQ, per germline. This CDR3 comprises 15 residues. The CDR3 here is CASSLEQGAITEAFF. DNA for the CDR3: TGCGCCAGCAGCTTGGAGCAGGGGGCCATCACTGAAGCTTTCTTT.

This chain connects TRBV6-2 or TRBV6-3 to TRBJ1-5; D possibly corresponds to TRBD1 (6 bases). The germline V gene encodes CDR1 MNHEY and CDR2 SVGEGT. With 2 bases removed from V and 0 bases from J, the gap between germline ends came to 11 bases. The CDR3 consists of 16 residues. CDR3 nucleotides: TGTGCCAGCAGTTACGATGGGACATTTAGCAATCAGCCCCAGCATTTT. Protein sequence: CASSYDGTFSNQPQHF.

V is TRBV18 and J is TRBJ2-6; unclear D gene. The germline V gene has CDR1 KGHSH and CDR2 LQKENI. Between the trimmed V and J ends, which lost 9 bases and 0 bases, there was a span of 12 bases. The CDR3 is made up of 15 amino acids. The DNA for the CDR3 is TGTGCCAGTCAGCAGGATAGCTCTGGGGCCAACGTCCTGACTTTC. Residues: CASQQDSSGANVLTF. Full variable domain (remainder filled in from reference TRBV18 and TRBJ2-6): NAGVMQNPRHLVRRRGQEARLRCSPMKGHSHVYWYRQLPEEGLKFMVYLQKENIIDESGMPKERFSAEFPKEGPSILRIQQVVRGDSAAYFCASQQDSSGANVLTFGAGSRLTVL.

The V call is TRBV7-8, the J call TRBJ2-3, with 11 bases aligning to TRBD2. Germline V gene sequence: CDR1 SGHVS, CDR2 FQNEAQ. This CDR3 has 17 amino acids. Losses at the gene ends were 4 bases for V and 4 bases for J; bases not matched to a gene: 10. The CDR3 sequence: CASSSGGLAGGADTQYF. CDR3 DNA: TGTGCCAGCAGCTCCGGTGGGCTAGCGGGGGGAGCAGATACGCAGTATTTT.

The chain couples TRBV27 to TRBJ1-1; 9 nucleotides line up with TRBD1. V trimming: 6 bases; J trimming: 6 bases; junction bases outside the gene matches: 8. In germline, CDR1 is MNHEY, CDR2 SMNVEV (reference sequence). The CDR3 covers 14 residues. The DNA for the CDR3 is TGTGCCAGCAGCTACGGACAGGGGTTTCCTGAAGCTTTCTTT. Its translation is CASSYGQGFPEAFF.

The chain links TRBV19 to TRBJ2-3; 7 nucleotides match TRBD2. V shed 3 bases and J 3 bases; nucleotides not matched to a gene: 6. The germline gives CDR1 LNHDA, CDR2 SQIVND (reference sequence). The CDR3 is 15 amino acids. Here the CDR3 DNA reads TGTGCCAGTAGTATGGTCAGAGCGGGAACAGATACGCAGTATTTT. Protein product: CASSMVRAGTDTQYF.

The V gene is TRBV10-2, the J gene TRBJ1-4; 7 bases line up with TRBD1. Germline trimming cut 7 bases from V and 3 bases from J; bases unmatched to any gene: 8. From germline, CDR1 is WSHSY and CDR2 SAAADI. The CDR3 extends over 15 amino acids. The CDR3 is CASTSQGWANEKLFF. Here the CDR3 DNA reads TGCGCCAGCACCTCACAGGGGTGGGCTAATGAAAAACTGTTTTTT.

V is TRBV5-1 and J is TRBJ1-6, with D tentatively TRBD1 (5 bases). In germline, CDR1 is SGHRS, CDR2 YFSETQ. V shed 2 bases and J shed 7 bases, with 10 bases lying between them. This CDR3 is 14 amino acids long. CDR3 nucleotide sequence: TGCGCCAGCAGCTTAACAAGGGGAAATTCACCCCTCCACTTT. This sequence encodes CASSLTRGNSPLHF.

The chain carries TRBV18 and TRBJ1-6; D not resolved. This CDR3 is built from 15 residues. Germline-derived CDR1 and CDR2 are KGHSH and LQKENI. V was shortened by 4 bases and J by 0 bases, with 7 bases between the two germline ends. CDR3 protein: CASSLKSSYNSPLHF. The CDR3 bases are TGTGCCAGCTCACTTAAGAGCTCCTATAATTCACCCCTCCACTTT.

The chain uses TRBV4-1 and TRBJ1-1, with a weak D call TRBD1 (6 bases). The CDR3 covers 17 residues. Germline values: CDR1 MGHRA, CDR2 YSYEKL. The V end was cut by 1 base, the J end by 7 bases, with 22 bases between. CDR3 loop: CASSQVGRYRGGDEAFF. In DNA form, the CDR3 reads TGCGCCAGCAGCCAAGTGGGTAGGTATAGAGGGGGTGATGAAGCTTTCTTT.

The rearrangement uses TRBV25-1 and TRBJ2-1, with 11 bases matching TRBD1. The V and J ends lost 8 bases and 5 bases, in that order; junction bases with no gene match: 5. CDR1 and CDR2 from the germline V gene are MGHDK and SYGVNS. The CDR3 runs 14 residues. The CDR3 nucleotides read TGTGCCAGCCTCGGGACAGGGGGACACAATGAGCAGTTCTTC. Translating it yields CASLGTGGHNEQFF.

The chain is built from TRBV15 and TRBJ1-1; D is unclear. V lost 0 bases and J lost 1, with 9 bases in between. The CDR3 sequence is 15 residues long. The germline V gene has CDR1 LNHNV and CDR2 YYDKDF (reference sequence). The CDR3 spells CATSRDSDKNTEAFF. Here the CDR3 DNA reads TGTGCCACCAGCAGAGACTCTGACAAGAACACTGAAGCTTTCTTT.

This chain connects TRBV4-1 to TRBJ1-6, with D perhaps TRBD1 (5 bases). V lost 2 bases and J 6 bases, leaving 17 bases between the germline ends. The CDR3 sequence is 17 residues long. Germline values: CDR1 MGHRA, CDR2 YSYEKL. The CDR3 DNA is TGCGCCAGCAGCCAAATGGGGAGGGGCGCGGGTAATTCACCCCTCCACTTT. This gives the protein CASSQMGRGAGNSPLHF.